This entry lists 18 T cell receptor beta chains sequenced from one sample in a study of a mutant IDH1 vaccine in newly diagnosed glioma. Their recognized antigens are unknown. Described time point: week 35, safety follow-up. Each vaccine dose was 300 ug of mutant IDH1 20-mer peptide, with topical imiquimod. Using immunoSEQ multiplex PCR, the repertoire was profiled, and TCRdb retains in-frame clones only, with some absent. The repertoire holds approximately 61,000 clones, with roughly four fifths as singletons. The input for sequencing was PBMCs, taken from a glioma patient whose treatment included an IDH1 peptide vaccine. The receptors shown here come from a man aged 40-49 years with glioma.

The chain has TRBV6-5 and TRBJ2-3; TRBD2 matches 9 bases. This CDR3 has 15 amino acids. Germline CDR1 and CDR2: MNHEY and SVGAGI. After removal of 2 bases from V and 2 bases from J, the junction contained 2 bases not matched to a gene. CDR3 amino acids: CASSYGGRATDTQYF. The CDR3 DNA is TGTGCCAGCAGTTACGGCGGGAGGGCCACAGATACGCAGTATTTT.

The chain uses TRBV5-4 and TRBJ1-2; no firm D call. CDR3 length: 13 amino acids. From germline, CDR1 is SGHNT and CDR2 YYREEE (reference sequence). The ends were cut back, 4 bases at V and 4 bases at J, with 11 bases in the middle. The CDR3 coding sequence is TGTGCCAGCAGCCTGGACGGCACCTATGGCTACACCTTC. This gives the protein CASSLDGTYGYTF. Drawing the rest from reference TRBV5-4 and TRBJ1-2, the complete variable domain is ETGVTQSPTHLIKTRGQQVTLRCSSQSGHNTVSWYQQALGQGPQFIFQYYREEENGRGNFPPRFSGLQFPNYSSELNVNALELDDSALYLCASSLDGTYGYTFGSGTRLTVV.

The chain is built from TRBV6-1 and TRBJ1-5; tentatively, D is TRBD1 (5 bases). The CDR3 consists of 14 residues. V shed 2 bases and J shed 4 bases, with 9 bases lying between them. Germline CDR1 MNHNS, CDR2 SASEGT. The CDR3 DNA sequence: TGTGCCAGCAGTGAATTGGGGGAAAATCAGCCCCAGCATTTT. It is translated as CASSELGENQPQHF.

The chain combines TRBV5-4 with TRBJ2-7; the D gene is possibly TRBD2 (6 bases). This CDR3 is 14 amino acids long. CDR1 and CDR2 (germline): SGHNT, YYREEE (reference sequence). Trimming pared 6 bases from V and 3 bases from J, leaving 16 bases between. CDR3 bases: TGTGCCAGCACTTTCGGGGGAGGTCGCTACGAGCAGTACTTC. Protein sequence: CASTFGGGRYEQYF.

The CDR3 sequence is CAWSVSPSETDFSYNEQFF. The CDR3 DNA sequence: TGTGCCTGGAGCGTATCCCCCTCAGAGACAGATTTTTCCTACAATGAGCAGTTCTTC. This chain connects TRBV30 to TRBJ2-1; tentatively, D is TRBD1 (5 bases). Trimming cost V 3 bases and J 1 base, with 25 bases left between them. The CDR3 length is 19 residues. Germline CDR1 and CDR2: GTSNPN and SVGIG (reference sequence).

The rearrangement uses TRBV20-1 and TRBJ2-2; no reliable D call. The CDR3 length is 11 residues. Germline V gives CDR1 DFQATT, CDR2 SNEGSKA (reference sequence). Trimming cost V 4 bases and J 1 base, with 1 base left between them. CDR3 in amino acids: CSAKNTGELFF. The CDR3 bases are TGCAGTGCTAAGAACACCGGGGAGCTGTTTTTT.

The chain is built from TRBV11-2 and TRBJ1-1; 9 bases agree with TRBD1. The CDR3 runs to 15 residues. The junction had 4 bases not matched to a gene; V was cut back by 4 bases and J by 1 base. Germline CDR1 SGHAT, CDR2 FQNNGV. CDR3 sequence (DNA): TGTGCCAGCAGCTCCTACAGGGGGCGGAACACTGAAGCTTTCTTT. Its protein product is CASSSYRGRNTEAFF.

In this sample, this clone turned up a few times. The genes are TRBV5-1 and TRBJ1-1; D is uncertain. In germline, CDR1 is SGHRS, CDR2 YFSETQ. V was clipped by 0 bases and J by 2 bases, with 11 bases between them. This CDR3 region has 15 residues. The CDR3 is CASSLDPAANTEAFF. The CDR3 bases are TGCGCCAGCAGCTTGGACCCAGCGGCAAACACTGAAGCTTTCTTT.

The J gene is TRBJ1-4, the V gene TRBV28; no reliable D call. With 6 bases removed from V and 0 bases from J, the gap between germline ends came to 8 bases. Germline CDR1 reads MDHEN; CDR2 reads SYDVKM. The CDR3 has 14 residues. The CDR3 sequence: CASSDGATNEKLFF. CDR3 bases: TGTGCCAGCAGCGACGGTGCAACTAATGAAAAACTGTTTTTT.

The genes are TRBV11-3 and TRBJ2-1, with D maybe TRBD2 (6 bases). Germline loops: CDR1 SGHNT, CDR2 YENEEA. The CDR3 spans 15 residues. Deletions cut 1 base from V and 6 bases from J, with 13 bases between. The CDR3 protein is CASSLGGSGPNEQFF. Written as DNA, the CDR3 is TGTGCCAGCAGCTTAGGCGGTAGCGGTCCCAATGAGCAGTTCTTC.

The chain recombines TRBV27 with TRBJ1-5, with 11 bases that match TRBD1. Per the germline V gene, CDR1 is MNHEY and CDR2 is SMNVEV (reference sequence). J was trimmed by 5 bases and V by 3 bases; bases with no gene match: 3. The CDR3 has 15 residues. The CDR3 loop is CASSFEGQGDQPQHF. The CDR3, as DNA: TGTGCCAGCAGTTTTGAGGGACAGGGGGATCAGCCCCAGCATTTT.

This clone occurred once. The chain links TRBV25-1 to TRBJ1-2; 7 bases align to TRBD1. After removal of 7 bases from V and 5 bases from J, the junction contained 10 bases not matched to a gene. The CDR3 loop spans 14 amino acids. CDR1 is MGHDK and CDR2 is SYGVNS in the germline V gene. The CDR3 DNA reads TGTGCCAGCACCCCTGCAGGGGGAGGATATGGCTACACCTTC. Amino acid sequence: CASTPAGGGYGYTF.

The V gene is TRBV4-3, the J gene TRBJ1-2; D ambiguous. The CDR3 extends over 13 amino acids. V was shortened by 0 bases and J by 6 bases, with 8 bases between the two germline ends. CDR1 is LGHNA, CDR2 YSLEER, per germline. CDR3 protein: CASSQEEQDGYTF. For the CDR3, the DNA is TGCGCCAGCAGCCAAGAGGAGCAGGATGGCTACACCTTC.

This chain uses TRBV7-9 with TRBJ2-1, with 9 bases matching TRBD1. Germline V gives CDR1 SEHNR, CDR2 FQNEAQ (reference sequence). Trimming at V came to 3 bases and at J to 6 bases, leaving 6 bases not matched to a gene. The CDR3 covers 15 residues. CDR3 sequence reads: CASSLGDRVGNEQFF. CDR3 nucleotide sequence: TGTGCCAGCAGCTTGGGGGACAGGGTAGGCAATGAGCAGTTCTTC.

The chain employs TRBV11-3 and TRBJ2-7, with D perhaps matching TRBD1 (5 bases). The V end lost 0 bases, the J end lost 5 bases, and 8 bases lay between the germline ends. CDR3 length: 13 amino acids. The germline CDR1 and CDR2 sequences are SGHNT and YENEEA. CDR3 sequence: CASSLDEGDEQYF. CDR3 sequence (DNA): TGTGCCAGCAGCTTAGATGAAGGGGACGAGCAGTACTTC.

This sequence joins TRBV2 and TRBJ1-4; D is perhaps TRBD1 (6 bases). V gave up 5 bases and J gave up 3 bases, with 13 bases separating them. In germline, CDR1 is SNHLY, CDR2 FYNNEI. CDR3 length: 15 amino acids. CDR3 region: CASSKQGEANEKLFF. The CDR3 coding sequence is TGTGCCAGCAGTAAACAGGGCGAGGCTAATGAAAAACTGTTTTTT.

This clone occurred a few times. The chain uses TRBV9 and TRBJ2-2, with 8 nucleotides matching TRBD2. CDR3 length equals 15 residues. Per the germline V gene, CDR1 is SGDLS and CDR2 is YYNGEE. V shed 3 bases, J shed 6 bases, and the junction held 7 bases outside the gene matches. The CDR3 here is CASSAGTRPPGELFF. In nucleotides, the CDR3 is TGTGCCAGCAGCGCCGGGACTAGGCCCCCCGGGGAGCTGTTTTTT.

The chain has TRBV9 and TRBJ2-1; TRBD2 matches at 12 bases. Germline CDR1 reads SGDLS; CDR2 reads YYNGEE. V was pared by 3 bases and J by 2 bases, with 3 bases of the junction left unmatched. There are 16 residues in the CDR3. The CDR3 bases are TGTGCCAGCAGCGCGAGACTAGCGGGAGCCTACAATGAGCAGTTCTTC. Translated: CASSARLAGAYNEQFF.